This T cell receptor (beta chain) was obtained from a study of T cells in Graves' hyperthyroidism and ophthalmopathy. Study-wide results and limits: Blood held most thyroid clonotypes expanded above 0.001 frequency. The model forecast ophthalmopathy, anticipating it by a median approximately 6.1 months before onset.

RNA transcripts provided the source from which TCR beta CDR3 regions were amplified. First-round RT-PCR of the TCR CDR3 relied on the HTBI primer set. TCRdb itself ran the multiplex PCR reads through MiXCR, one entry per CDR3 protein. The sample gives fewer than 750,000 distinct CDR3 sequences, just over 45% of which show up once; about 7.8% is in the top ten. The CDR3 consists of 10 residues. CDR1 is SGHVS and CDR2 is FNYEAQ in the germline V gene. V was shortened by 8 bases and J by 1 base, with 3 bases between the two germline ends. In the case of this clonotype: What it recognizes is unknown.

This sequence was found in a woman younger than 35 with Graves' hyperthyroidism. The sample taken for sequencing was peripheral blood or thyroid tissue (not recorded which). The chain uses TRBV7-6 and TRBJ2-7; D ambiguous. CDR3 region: CASESYEQYF. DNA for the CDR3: TGTGCCAGCGAGTCCTACGAGCAGTACTTC.